Presented here are 12 T cell receptor beta chains from one specimen sequenced in a study of blood T cell repertoires in COVID-19. Sequencing was performed with immunoSEQ multiplex PCR; in TCRdb, only in-frame clones are kept and a portion is missing. The table lists over 120,000 clones, around 83% of them singletons, with 3% to 3.5% in the top ten. Sequencing was done on a sample of peripheral blood. The receptor set was obtained from a woman older than 75 with acute or convalescent COVID-19.

In this sample, this clone turned up once. This chain links TRBV6-5 with TRBJ2-3; 13 bases match TRBD2. V was clipped by 2 bases and J by 7 bases; unmatched bases: 6. Germline CDR1 is MNHEY and CDR2 is SVGAGI. This CDR3 has 16 amino acids. DNA of the CDR3: TGTGCCAGCAGTTACACACTAGCGGGGGGGCTATATACGCAGTATTTT. This codes for CASSYTLAGGLYTQYF.

This clone was recorded only once. The chain carries TRBV7-9 and TRBJ2-1, with D uncertain. V lost 7 bases and J lost 5, with 15 bases in between. The CDR3 loop spans 14 amino acids. Germline V gene sequence: CDR1 SEHNR, CDR2 FQNEAQ (reference sequence). CDR3 sequence (DNA): TGTGCCAGCACGAAATTGAGAGTCAACAATGAGCAGTTCTTC. Protein: CASTKLRVNNEQFF.

The chain uses TRBV5-6 and TRBJ1-1; D unclear. V was trimmed by 0 bases and J by 5 bases, leaving 14 bases between them. The length of the CDR3 is 15 residues. CDR1 is SGHDT, CDR2 YYEEEE, per germline. CDR3 DNA sequence: TGTGCCAGCAGCTTGGCCCAGAGGAGAAGAACTGAAGCTTTCTTT. Translated, it gives CASSLAQRRRTEAFF.

This clone has only a few counts. This chain connects TRBV7-9 to TRBJ1-6, with 7 bases matching TRBD1. The CDR3 covers 19 residues. Germline V gene sequence: CDR1 SEHNR, CDR2 FQNEAQ (reference sequence). V was pared by 0 bases and J by 3 bases, with 11 bases of the junction left unmatched. The CDR3: CASSLAPAGGAFYNSPLHF. The DNA for the CDR3 is TGTGCCAGCAGCTTAGCGCCGGCAGGGGGTGCTTTCTATAATTCACCCCTCCACTTT.

This rearrangement joins TRBV11-2 to TRBJ2-1; a weak D match, TRBD2 (7 bases). The V gene lost 4 bases and the J gene lost 8 bases, with 18 bases spanning the gap. CDR1 and CDR2 from the germline V gene are SGHAT and FQNNGV. The CDR3 contains 15 residues. The CDR3 spells CASSSPGGRYDEQFF. The CDR3 coding sequence is TGTGCCAGCAGCTCGCCGGGGGGCAGGTACGATGAGCAGTTCTTC.

The chain is built from TRBV7-6 and TRBJ1-1; D is unresolved. The germline V and J ends were trimmed by 2 bases and 5 bases, with 18 bases remaining between them. Germline V gene sequence: CDR1 SGHVS, CDR2 FNYEAQ. The CDR3 is 16 residues long. CDR3: CASSLTRGYLGTEAFF. CDR3 nucleotides: TGTGCCAGCAGCTTAACACGCGGGTACTTGGGGACTGAAGCTTTCTTT.

This rearrangement joins TRBV7-3 to TRBJ2-3; D is possibly TRBD1 (5 bases). Germline V CDR1 and CDR2: SGHTA, FQGTGA. The CDR3 contains 14 residues. Trimming left V 5 bases short and J 3 bases short, with 12 bases between. CDR3 sequence (DNA): TGTGCCAGCAGCCCGCAGGGTGGGACAGATACGCAGTATTTT. Its translation: CASSPQGGTDTQYF. Looking up the rest from reference TRBV7-3 and TRBJ2-3 gives the full variable domain: GAGVSQTPSNKVTEKGKYVELRCDPISGHTALYWYRQSLGQGPEFLIYFQGTGAADDSGLPNDRFFAVRPEGSVSTLKIQRTERGDSAVYLCASSPQGGTDTQYFGPGTRLTVL.

The chain joins TRBV29-1 to TRBJ2-1; TRBD2 matches at 12 bases. This CDR3 spans 15 amino acids. Per germline, CDR1 SQVTM and CDR2 ANQGSEA. After removal of 7 bases from V and 0 bases from J, the junction contained 4 bases not matched to a gene. CDR3 DNA: TGCAGCGCCTTACTAGCGGGGGGCTCCTACAATGAGCAGTTCTTC. It codes for CSALLAGGSYNEQFF.

J is TRBJ1-5 and V is TRBV5-1; D unclear. The V end lost 0 bases, the J end lost 5 bases, and 9 bases lay between the germline ends. Per the germline V gene, CDR1 is SGHRS and CDR2 is YFSETQ. The CDR3 covers 14 residues. The CDR3 protein is CASSLGNGDQPQHF. The CDR3 DNA reads TGCGCCAGCAGCTTGGGCAACGGGGATCAGCCCCAGCATTTT.

The chain joins TRBV7-2 to TRBJ2-7; D is perhaps TRBD2 (5 bases). Deletions cut 7 bases from V and 3 bases from J, with 13 bases between. Per germline, CDR1 SGHTA and CDR2 FQGNSA. This CDR3 is built from 13 residues. The CDR3 DNA follows: TGTGCCAGCACCAGGACTGGACTCTACGAGCAGTACTTC. This encodes CASTRTGLYEQYF.

This chain links TRBV6-4 with TRBJ1-1; 8 nucleotides align to TRBD1. CDR1 and CDR2 from the germline V gene are MRHNA and SNTAGT. The length of the CDR3 is 16 residues. Germline trimming cut 2 bases from V and 5 bases from J; bases unmatched to any gene: 10. CDR3 loop: CASSDTTTGGKTEAFF. The DNA of the CDR3 is TGTGCCAGCAGTGACACCACCACAGGGGGGAAAACTGAAGCTTTCTTT.

This clone showed up just once. The chain links TRBV5-6 to TRBJ2-1; D may be TRBD1 (6 bases). This CDR3 has 16 amino acids. The V and J ends lost 0 bases and 2 bases respectively, with 12 bases between them. Germline assignment: CDR1 SGHDT and CDR2 YYEEEE. DNA for the CDR3: TGTGCCAGCAGCTTGGGGACAGATAGCGCCTACAATGAGCAGTTCTTC. Encoded protein: CASSLGTDSAYNEQFF.